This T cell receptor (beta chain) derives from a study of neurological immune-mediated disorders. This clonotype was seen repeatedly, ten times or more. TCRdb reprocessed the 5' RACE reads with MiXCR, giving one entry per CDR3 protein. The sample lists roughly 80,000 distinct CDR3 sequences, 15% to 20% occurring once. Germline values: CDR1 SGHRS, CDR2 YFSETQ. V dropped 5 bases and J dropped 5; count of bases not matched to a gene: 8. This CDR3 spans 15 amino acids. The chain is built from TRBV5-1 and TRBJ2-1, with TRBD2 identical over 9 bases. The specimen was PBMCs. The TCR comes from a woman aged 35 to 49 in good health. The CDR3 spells CASRLSGGLNNEQFF. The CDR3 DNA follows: TGCGCCAGCAGATTGAGCGGGGGGTTAAACAATGAGCAGTTCTTC.